Each of the 2 T cell receptor beta chains below was sequenced from the same sample in a study of blood T cell repertoires in COVID-19. Sequencing was performed with immunoSEQ multiplex PCR; in TCRdb, only in-frame clones are kept and a portion is missing. The sample records around 64,000 clones, approximately 90% being singletons. Sequencing used peripheral blood. These receptors were obtained from a young man with acute or convalescent COVID-19.

This clone showed up just once. This chain uses TRBV5-1 with TRBJ1-6; D call uncertain. Germline V gene data show CDR1 as SGHRS and CDR2 as YFSETQ. This CDR3 is 15 amino acids long. Trimming took 6 bases from V and 2 from J, leaving 12 bases between them. Here the CDR3 DNA reads TGCGCCAGCAAGGGAGGCCAAACCTATAATTCACCCCTCCACTTT. Encoded protein: CASKGGQTYNSPLHF.

The chain uses TRBV2 and TRBJ2-7; D gene unclear. This CDR3 spans 13 amino acids. Trimming removed 4 bases at V and 6 bases at J, with 13 bases between. Germline CDR1 reads SNHLY; CDR2 reads FYNNEI. The CDR3 nucleotides read TGTGCCAGCAGTGGTCAACGAGGTTCCGAGCAGTACGTC. Encoded protein: CASSGQRGSEQYV.